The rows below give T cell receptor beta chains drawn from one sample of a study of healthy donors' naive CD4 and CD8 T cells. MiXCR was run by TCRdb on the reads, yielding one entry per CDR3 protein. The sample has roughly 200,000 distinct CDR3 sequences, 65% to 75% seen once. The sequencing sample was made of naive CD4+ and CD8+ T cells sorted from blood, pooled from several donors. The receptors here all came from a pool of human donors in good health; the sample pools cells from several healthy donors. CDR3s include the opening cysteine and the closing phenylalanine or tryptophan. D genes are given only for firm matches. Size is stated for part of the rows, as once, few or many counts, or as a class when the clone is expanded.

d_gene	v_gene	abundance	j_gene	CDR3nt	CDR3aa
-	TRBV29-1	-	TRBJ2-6	TGCAGCGTTGTGTTTGGGGCCAACGTCCTGACTTTC	CSVVFGANVLTF
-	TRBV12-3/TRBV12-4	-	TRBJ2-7	TGTGCCAGCAGGCAAACAGGTTACTCCTACGAGCAGTACTTC	CASRQTGYSYEQYF
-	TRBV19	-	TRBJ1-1	TGTGCCAGTAGTATAGCCCACGCCCGTGGCACTGAAGCTTTCTTT	CASSIAHARGTEAFF
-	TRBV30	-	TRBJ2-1	TGTGCCTGGAGTCGTGGGCATTACAATGAGCAGTTCTTC	CAWSRGHYNEQFF
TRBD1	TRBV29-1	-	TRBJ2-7	TGCAGCGTAGGGACAGGGGGCGACGAGCAGTACTTC	CSVGTGGDEQYF
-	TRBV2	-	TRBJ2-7	TGTGCCAGCAGGCCAGAGACCTACGAGCAGTACTTC	CASRPETYEQYF
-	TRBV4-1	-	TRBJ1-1	TGCGCCAGCAGCAATCGACAGCTAATGAACACTGAAGCTTTCTTT	CASSNRQLMNTEAFF
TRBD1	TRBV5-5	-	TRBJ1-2	TGTGCCAGCAGCTTGGAACCCTCCCTGCAGGGGGCTGTCTATGGCTACACCTTC	CASSLEPSLQGAVYGYTF
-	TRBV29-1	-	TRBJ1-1	TGCAGCGTCGGGGCCCGAACTGAAGCTTTCTTT	CSVGARTEAFF
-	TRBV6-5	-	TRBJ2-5	TGTGCCAGCAGTTACAAAGGGAACCGGCAAGAGACCCAGTACTTC	CASSYKGNRQETQYF
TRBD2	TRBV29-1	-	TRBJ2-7	TGCAGCACGGCCGGCGGGGGGACCTACGAGCAGTACTTC	CSTAGGGTYEQYF
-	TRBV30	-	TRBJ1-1	TGTGCCTGGAGTGCCCCAGGTAGGGGAGAAGCTTTCTTT	CAWSAPGRGEAFF
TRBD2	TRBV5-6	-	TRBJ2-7	TGTGCCAGCAGCTGGGCGAGGCGGGAGGGCCCCGAGCAGTACTTC	CASSWARREGPEQYF
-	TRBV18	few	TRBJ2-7	TGTGCCAGCTCACCAGTAGTTCGGACTAACTCCTACGAGCAGTACTTC	CASSPVVRTNSYEQYF
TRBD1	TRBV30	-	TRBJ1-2	TGTGCCTGGAGCGCCGACAGGGTGAAGGGCTACACCTTC	CAWSADRVKGYTF
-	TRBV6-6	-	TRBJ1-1	TGTGCCAGCAGTTACGGCGGACAGACTGAAGCTTTCTTT	CASSYGGQTEAFF
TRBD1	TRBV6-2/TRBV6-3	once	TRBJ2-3	TGTGCCAGCAGTTACGAGCCGGACAGGAGCACAGATACGCAGTATTTT	CASSYEPDRSTDTQYF
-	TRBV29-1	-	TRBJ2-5	TGCAGCGTTAGTCTGGCACAAGAGACCCAGTACTTC	CSVSLAQETQYF